The 20 T cell receptor beta chains presented below share a single source sample, sequenced in a study of blood T cells in healthy people across ages. The use of a sample-barcoded 5' primer and a J-beta primer mix characterized a second PCR of roughly 7 to 12 cycles. TCRdb re-called the 5' RACE reads through MiXCR, storing one row per CDR3 protein. The sample carries about 1.7 million distinct CDR3 sequences, roughly 30% recorded once. The sequenced sample consisted of blood. All receptors derive from a woman in her 30s in good health.

This chain connects TRBV11-2 to TRBJ2-7, with 7 positions matching TRBD1. V lost 1 base and J lost 6; bases outside the gene matches: 9. Germline assignment: CDR1 SGHAT and CDR2 FQNNGV. CDR3 length: 15 amino acids. CDR3 residues: CASSLAMGPGGEQYF. The CDR3 nucleotides read TGTGCCAGCAGCTTAGCGATGGGCCCAGGGGGCGAGCAGTACTTC.

This chain uses TRBV7-2 with TRBJ2-7; 7 nucleotides agree with TRBD2. The V gene end was trimmed by 3 bases and the J gene end by 1 base; junction bases not matched to a gene: 12. Germline-derived CDR1 and CDR2 are SGHTA and FQGNSA. CDR3 size: 17 residues. The CDR3 bases are TGTGCCAGCAGCTTGAGGTCGCTGCGGGAGAGGTCCTACGAGCAGTACTTC. Encoded protein: CASSLRSLRERSYEQYF.

The J gene is TRBJ1-1, the V gene TRBV6-5; D unclear. V lost 6 bases and J lost 1, with 9 bases in between. Germline V lookup: CDR1 MNHEY, CDR2 SVGAGI. The CDR3 length is 13 residues. CDR3 sequence: CASRYKGNTEAFF. In DNA form, the CDR3 reads TGTGCCAGCAGGTACAAGGGGAACACTGAAGCTTTCTTT.

This clonotype was detected ten times or more. The chain is built from TRBV6-1 and TRBJ2-7, with 9 bases aligning to TRBD1. The length of the CDR3 is 17 residues. Germline CDR1 MNHNS, CDR2 SASEGT. The V gene end was trimmed by 6 bases and the J gene end by 5 bases; junction bases not matched to a gene: 17. The CDR3 region is CASRESGILQGADEQYF. The DNA of the CDR3 is TGTGCCAGCAGGGAATCCGGGATATTACAGGGGGCGGACGAGCAGTACTTC.

The V gene is TRBV3-1, the J gene TRBJ2-2; no firm D call. The V gene lost 2 bases and the J gene lost 2 bases, with 9 bases spanning the gap. From germline, CDR1 is LGHDT and CDR2 YNNKEL (reference sequence). CDR3 size: 15 residues. The CDR3 bases are TGTGCCAGCAGCCAACGCGGTTCCAACACCGGGGAGCTGTTTTTT. It encodes CASSQRGSNTGELFF.

This clonotype has at least ten counts. J is TRBJ2-1 and V is TRBV5-6; D possibly corresponds to TRBD1 (5 bases). CDR1 and CDR2 (germline): SGHDT, YYEEEE. The CDR3 sequence is 15 residues long. Trimming stripped 1 base from V and 5 bases from J, with 13 bases between. This CDR3 reads CASSLPGRVDNEQFF. CDR3 nucleotides: TGTGCCAGCAGCTTGCCCGGCAGGGTCGACAATGAGCAGTTCTTC.

This clonotype was seen a few times. The rearrangement uses TRBV9 and TRBJ1-6, with D unresolved. This CDR3 contains 13 residues. Trimming pared 0 bases from V and 7 bases from J, leaving 5 bases between. CDR1 is SGDLS, CDR2 YYNGEE, per germline. The CDR3 sequence is CASSVESNSPLHF. As DNA, the CDR3 is TGTGCCAGCAGCGTAGAGAGCAATTCACCCCTCCACTTT.

This clonotype has a handful of counts. The J gene is TRBJ1-1, the V gene TRBV10-3; D may be TRBD1 (6 bases). The CDR3 contains 17 residues. Trimming left V 5 bases short and J 0 bases short, with 19 bases between. Germline lookup yields CDR1 ENHRY and CDR2 SYGVKD. Here the CDR3 reads CAISPGTSRGMNTEAFF. The CDR3 coding sequence is TGTGCCATCAGTCCCGGGACTTCCAGGGGCATGAACACTGAAGCTTTCTTT.

This chain links TRBV5-6 with TRBJ2-7; TRBD1 agrees at 10 bases. The CDR3 is 16 amino acids. Germline trimming cut 1 base from V and 0 bases from J; bases unmatched to any gene: 4. Germline loops: CDR1 SGHDT, CDR2 YYEEEE. This CDR3 reads CASSLLGQGISYEQYF. DNA of the CDR3: TGTGCCAGCAGCTTGTTGGGACAGGGGATCTCCTACGAGCAGTACTTC.

The chain has TRBV28 and TRBJ1-1; D not certain. The germline V gene has CDR1 MDHEN and CDR2 SYDVKM. The ends were cut back, 10 bases at V and 2 bases at J, with 8 bases in the middle. The CDR3 has 11 residues. CDR3 nucleotides: TGTGCCACCCAAACCAACACTGAAGCTTTCTTT. Translation gives CATQTNTEAFF.

A few counts support this clonotype. The chain is built from TRBV20-1 and TRBJ1-1; a weak D match, TRBD1 (5 bases). Germline V gives CDR1 DFQATT, CDR2 SNEGSKA (reference sequence). The CDR3 totals 13 residues. V dropped 4 bases and J dropped 8 bases, with 17 bases sitting between them. This chain's CDR3 is CSAKVGAAFEAFF. The CDR3, as DNA: TGCAGTGCTAAGGTAGGGGCGGCGTTCGAAGCTTTCTTT.

Notes on this clonotype: This sequence may be a read error, since a much larger clone differs from it by one base. The chain employs TRBV12-3 or TRBV12-4 and TRBJ1-2; no reliable D call. There are 16 residues in the CDR3. The CDR3 is CTSSLGGDLRHYGYTF. The CDR3 region has the DNA TGTACCAGCAGTTTAGGAGGAGACCTTAGGCACTATGGCTACACCTTC.

This chain connects TRBV28 to TRBJ2-5; D is possibly TRBD2 (6 bases). From germline, CDR1 is MDHEN and CDR2 SYDVKM. Trimming stripped 7 bases from V and 5 bases from J, with 17 bases between. The CDR3 sequence is 14 residues long. CDR3: CASTPGLSTETQYF. The CDR3 DNA reads as TGTGCCAGCACCCCGGGACTGAGCACGGAGACCCAGTACTTC. Looking up the rest from reference TRBV28 and TRBJ2-5 gives the full variable domain: DVKVTQSSRYLVKRTGEKVFLECVQDMDHENMFWYRQDPGLGLRLIYFSYDVKMKEKGDIPEGYSVSREKKERFSLILESASTNQTSMYLCASTPGLSTETQYFGPGTRLLVL.

This clonotype was seen only a few times. The CDR3 DNA reads TGTGCCAGCAGTGACCAGGGGAAACAGCAGTTCTTC. Its translation is CASSDQGKQQFF. The chain recombines TRBV6-2 or TRBV6-3 with TRBJ2-1; perhaps TRBD1 as D (6 bases). The CDR3 has 12 amino acids. The germline V and J ends were trimmed by 5 bases and 11 bases, with 13 bases remaining between them. CDR1 and CDR2 from the germline V gene are MNHEY and SVGEGT.

The chain couples TRBV30 to TRBJ2-4; TRBD2 agrees at 7 bases. V shed 1 base, J shed 13 bases, and the junction held 4 bases outside the gene matches. The CDR3 is 11 residues long. CDR1 GTSNPN and CDR2 SVGIG come from the germline V gene (reference sequence). CDR3 bases: TGTGCCTGGAGTGCGACCGGGGGGCAGTACTTC. This gives the protein CAWSATGGQYF.

For this clonotype: With a much larger clone just one base away, this may be a read error. CDR3 nucleotide sequence: TGTGCCAGCAGTTTGAAGGGCGGCGGCTACACCTTC. It yields the protein CASSLKGGGYTF. The V call is TRBV12-3 or TRBV12-4, the J call TRBJ1-2; D not certain. The CDR3 has 12 residues. Trimming shortened V by 3 bases and J by 8 bases, and 10 bases separated the two germline ends.

This clonotype was seen only a few times. This chain links TRBV5-4 with TRBJ2-7; tentatively, D is TRBD2 (6 bases). Germline loops: CDR1 SGHNT, CDR2 YYREEE (reference sequence). This CDR3 is built from 14 residues. Between the trimmed V and J ends, which lost 0 bases and 2 bases, there was a span of 9 bases. The CDR3: CASSLGLETYEQYF. CDR3 bases: TGTGCCAGCAGCTTGGGACTAGAGACCTACGAGCAGTACTTC.

This chain joins TRBV7-9 and TRBJ2-2, with 10 bases lining up with TRBD2. The CDR3 is 17 residues long. Unmatched junction bases numbered 11, after V lost 6 bases and J lost 4 bases. The V gene's germline CDR1 is SEHNR and CDR2 FQNEAQ (reference sequence). The CDR3 sequence is CASRPGTSATFTGELFF. In DNA, the CDR3 is TGTGCCAGCAGGCCCGGGACTAGCGCGACCTTCACCGGGGAGCTGTTTTTT.

Worth noting for this clonotype: One junction end disagrees with the germline gene, perhaps due to a read error. The chain combines TRBV11-2 with TRBJ2-7, with TRBD2 matching over 9 bases. The better agreement between TRBJ2-5 and the DNA end casts doubt on the J call. CDR3 size: 16 residues. In germline, CDR1 is SGHAT, CDR2 FQNNGV. CDR3 residues: CATSLVGGGAPETQYF. CDR3 DNA: TGTGCCACCAGCTTAGTGGGCGGGGGGGCTCCAGAGACCCAGTACTTC.

To note about this clonotype: A much more abundant neighbour one base away suggests this may be a read error. V usage is TRBV12-3 or TRBV12-4 and J usage is TRBJ1-2; no reliable D call. The CDR3 sequence is 13 residues long. Deletions cut 6 bases from V and 7 bases from J, with 15 bases between. The CDR3 DNA is TGTGCCAGCAGCGCGGGGTCCTTGAGTGGCTACACCTTC. It is translated as CASSAGSLSGYTF.